The 15 T cell receptor beta chains below come from one sample, sequenced in a study of blood T cell repertoires in COVID-19. TCRdb's copy holds only in-frame clones and misses some; the assay was immunoSEQ multiplex PCR. The sample lists roughly 290,000 clones, around 90% occurring once. Sample: PBMCs or T cells enriched from blood (not recorded which). The receptors were gathered from a woman in her forties who had recovered from COVID-19.

The chain uses TRBV6-2 or TRBV6-3 and TRBJ2-3; D possibly corresponds to TRBD2 (5 bases). Deletions cut 2 bases from V and 4 bases from J, with 16 bases between. CDR1 MNHEY and CDR2 SVGEGT come from the germline V gene. The CDR3 contains 16 residues. DNA for the CDR3: TGTGCCAGCAGTTACCTTTCCCTAGCTTCGGCAGATACGCAGTATTTT. It translates to CASSYLSLASADTQYF.

The V call is TRBV19, the J call TRBJ2-5, with 9 bases that match TRBD2. CDR1 is LNHDA, CDR2 SQIVND, per germline (reference sequence). Germline trimming cut 5 bases from V and 4 bases from J; bases unmatched to any gene: 11. CDR3 size: 16 residues. This CDR3 is CASSSSSGRLGETQYF. CDR3 bases: TGTGCCAGTAGTTCGTCAAGCGGGAGGTTGGGAGAGACCCAGTACTTC. Full variable domain (missing parts from reference TRBV19 and TRBJ2-5): DGGITQSPKYLFRKEGQNVTLSCEQNLNHDAMYWYRQDPGQGLRLIYYSQIVNDFQKGDIAEGYSVSREKKESFPLTVTSAQKNPTAFYLCASSSSSGRLGETQYFGPGTRLLVL.

The genes are TRBV28 and TRBJ1-1; no definite D call. Germline lookup yields CDR1 MDHEN and CDR2 SYDVKM. The germline V and J ends were trimmed by 6 bases and 6 bases, with 11 bases remaining between them. The CDR3 consists of 12 residues. CDR3 sequence (DNA): TGTGCCAGCAGGTGGGGAGAGGCTGAAGCTTTCTTT. Its translation is CASRWGEAEAFF.

The chain joins TRBV27 to TRBJ1-3; no clear D. Per germline, CDR1 MNHEY and CDR2 SMNVEV (reference sequence). V lost 5 bases, J lost 2 bases, and 13 bases lay in between. The CDR3 totals 15 residues. The DNA of the CDR3 is TGTGCCAGCAGTCTAACCCCCGGAGCTGGAAACACCATATATTTT. Protein: CASSLTPGAGNTIYF.

This rearrangement joins TRBV6-5 to TRBJ2-7; 13 bases are shared with TRBD2. Germline V lookup: CDR1 MNHEY, CDR2 SVGAGI. This CDR3 has 15 amino acids. V gave up 3 bases and J gave up 5 bases; unmatched junction bases: 4. CDR3 sequence reads: CASSYSGTSGNEQYF. The DNA of the CDR3 is TGTGCCAGCAGTTATTCCGGGACTAGCGGGAACGAGCAGTACTTC.

This chain uses TRBV28 with TRBJ1-2, with TRBD1 matching 7 bases. Trimming at V came to 8 bases and at J to 0 bases, leaving 9 bases not matched to a gene. Germline V gene data show CDR1 as MDHEN and CDR2 as SYDVKM. The CDR3 has 15 residues. The CDR3 nucleotides read TGTGCCAGCGGGAGTCCCGGGACAGCTAACTATGGCTACACCTTC. Protein sequence: CASGSPGTANYGYTF.

The chain has TRBV3-1 (or the pseudogene TRBV3-2) and TRBJ2-7, with 9 bases identical to TRBD1. There are 16 residues in the CDR3. V trimming: 3 bases; J trimming: 1 base; junction bases outside the gene matches: 7. Germline V gene sequence: CDR1 LGHDT, CDR2 YNNKEL (reference sequence). This CDR3 reads CASSQGDREGSYEQYF. The CDR3 DNA is TGTGCCAGCAGCCAGGGGGACAGGGAGGGGTCCTACGAGCAGTACTTC.

The chain carries TRBV3-1 (or the pseudogene TRBV3-2) and TRBJ2-7, with D possibly matching TRBD1 (5 bases). CDR1 and CDR2 (germline): LGHDT, YNNKEL (reference sequence). V lost 6 bases and J 2 bases, leaving 11 bases between the germline ends. The length of the CDR3 is 13 residues. The CDR3 DNA is TGTGCCAGCAGAGGAACAGGAGCCTACGAGCAGTACTTC. It yields the protein CASRGTGAYEQYF.

The chain carries TRBV10-3 and TRBJ1-2, with 7 bases lining up with TRBD1. Germline assignment: CDR1 ENHRY and CDR2 SYGVKD. CDR3 length: 15 amino acids. V lost 6 bases and J lost 3; bases outside the gene matches: 10. The CDR3 DNA reads TGTGCCATCAGCGACGGACGGGACAGCTACTATGGCTACACCTTC. It specifies CAISDGRDSYYGYTF.

This rearrangement joins TRBV24-1 to TRBJ2-3, with 8 nucleotides matching TRBD1. CDR3 length: 18 amino acids. Germline values: CDR1 KGHDR, CDR2 SFDVKD. V trimming: 0 bases; J trimming: 3 bases; junction bases outside the gene matches: 10. DNA of the CDR3: TGTGCCACCAGTGATTTGCCTAGGACAGGGAGAAGAACAGATACGCAGTATTTT. Encoded protein: CATSDLPRTGRRTDTQYF.

The J gene is TRBJ2-7, the V gene TRBV7-2; the D gene is possibly TRBD1 (6 bases). The germline V and J ends were trimmed by 10 bases and 7 bases, with 20 bases remaining between them. The CDR3 sequence is 13 residues long. Looked up from germline, CDR1 is SGHTA and CDR2 is FQGNSA. In DNA form, the CDR3 reads TGTGCCACCGCCGGGACATGGGGCGGGGAGCAGTACTTC. Protein: CATAGTWGGEQYF.

The rearrangement joins TRBV21-1 to TRBJ1-5; the D call TRBD1 from the table was never checked on the DNA. TRBV21-1 is termed a pseudogene. This CDR3 is 19 amino acids long. In nucleotides, the CDR3 is TGTGCCAGCAGCAAAGTGGGGACAGAAACCGAAAGAAGCAATCAGCCCCAGCATTTT. It translates to CASSKVGTETERSNQPQHF.

This clone has a single count. The chain is built from TRBV7-9 and TRBJ1-5; D may be TRBD1 (6 bases). Germline assignment: CDR1 SEHNR and CDR2 FQNEAQ (reference sequence). V dropped 0 bases and J dropped 4 bases, with 10 bases sitting between them. This CDR3 spans 15 amino acids. Here the CDR3 reads CASSLAGAVNQPQHF. The DNA of the CDR3 is TGTGCCAGCAGCTTAGCGGGGGCGGTGAATCAGCCCCAGCATTTT.

The chain employs TRBV15 and TRBJ1-2; D uncertain. Germline V gives CDR1 LNHNV, CDR2 YYDKDF (reference sequence). The CDR3 loop spans 14 amino acids. Between the trimmed V and J ends, which lost 8 bases and 1 base, there was a span of 14 bases. CDR3 DNA sequence: TGTGCCACCTGGGCCGGAATATTTAACTATGGCTACACCTTC. This gives the protein CATWAGIFNYGYTF. The variable domain in full, with the rest retrieved from reference TRBV15 and TRBJ1-2, is DAMVIQNPRYQVTQFGKPVTLSCSQTLNHNVMYWYQQKSSQAPKLLFHYYDKDFNNEADTPDNFQSRRPNTSFCFLDIRSPGLGDTAMYLCATWAGIFNYGYTFGSGTRLTVV.

V and J are TRBV5-3 and TRBJ2-1; D is possibly TRBD2 (5 bases). TRBV5-3 is treated as an ORF (open reading frame) with a function not yet certain. This CDR3 has 16 amino acids. Trimming removed 4 bases from V and 6 bases from J, with 20 bases in between. CDR3 residues: CARSPRHPLAGNEQFF. CDR3 in DNA: TGTGCCAGAAGCCCCCGTCACCCCCTAGCAGGCAATGAGCAGTTCTTC.